This TCR beta chain was sequenced for a study of identical twins. General study results and limits: The study found weaker excess twin sharing in beta out-of-frame sequences.

One entry per CDR3 protein, called by TCRdb with MiXCR from the 5' RACE reads. Among 130,000 to 150,000 distinct CDR3 sequences, roughly 3.5% were seen once, and the ten largest hold 8% to 8.5%. The CDR3 length is 14 residues. The germline V gene has CDR1 MGHDK and CDR2 SYGVNS. The trim removed 3 bases at V and 7 bases at J, leaving 2 bases unmatched. In this sample, this clonotype turned up a few times. Its antigen is currently unknown. The specimen was memory T cells sorted from blood. V gene TRBV25-1 combines with J gene TRBJ1-4, with TRBD1 matching 10 bases. The receptor was derived from a young man in good health. CDR3 amino acids: CASSEDRGAEKLFF. Written as DNA, the CDR3 is TGTGCCAGCAGTGAGGACAGGGGGGCTGAAAAACTGTTTTTT. The whole variable domain, filled in from reference TRBV25-1 and TRBJ1-4, reads EADIYQTPRYLVIGTGKKITLECSQTMGHDKMYWYQQDPGMELHLIHYSYGVNSTEKGDLSSESTVSRIRTEHFPLTLESARPSHTSQYLCASSEDRGAEKLFFGSGTQLSVL.